Listed below are T cell receptor beta chains from one sample, sequenced in a study of blood T cell repertoires in COVID-19. Only in-frame clones appear in the TCRdb table, and some are missing; sequencing was by immunoSEQ multiplex PCR. The table shows a few hundred thousand clones, with 80% to 85% occurring only once. The specimen was peripheral blood. The receptors stem from a woman in her fifties or sixties who had recovered from COVID-19. Both conserved end residues are part of each CDR3. The order of the fields is CDR3 DNA, CDR3 protein, clone size, D gene, V gene, J gene. The D gene is left open where the match is weak. Clone size is not always given. Where it is, it says once, few, many or a class for expanded clones.

TGCGCCAGCAGCCAAGATCTGGCAGGGCTATCTAGGACCCAGTACTTC	CASSQDLAGLSRTQYF	.	.	TRBV4-1	TRBJ2-5
TGTGCCAGCAGCCAATTCCAGCGGGGGGGCCGGGAGACCCAGTACTTC	CASSQFQRGGRETQYF	.	TRBD2	TRBV16	TRBJ2-5
TGTGCCAGCAGCGTAGGCGCCTCTGGAAACACCATATATTTT	CASSVGASGNTIYF	.	.	TRBV9	TRBJ1-3
TGTGCCAGCAGGGGACCCGGGACAGGGGTCTACGAGCAGTACTTC	CASRGPGTGVYEQYF	.	TRBD1	TRBV7-2	TRBJ2-7
TGTGCCACCAGTGATTACAGGGAGAGTGAGCAGTTCTTC	CATSDYRESEQFF	.	.	TRBV24-1	TRBJ2-1
TGTGCCAGCACCGACGGGACAGTCTACGAGCAGTACTTC	CASTDGTVYEQYF	.	TRBD1	TRBV6-5	TRBJ2-7
TGTGCCAGCAGCCCACCCGCCGGGACAGGCGCTGGAGAGCAGTACTTC	CASSPPAGTGAGEQYF	.	TRBD1	TRBV9	TRBJ2-7
TGTGCCAGCCAATGGGGACAGGGGACCGACTACACCTTC	CASQWGQGTDYTF	.	TRBD1	TRBV2	TRBJ1-2
TGTGCCAGCAGCGACGCAGGGGGCTACTATGGCTACACCTTC	CASSDAGGYYGYTF	.	TRBD1	TRBV9	TRBJ1-2
TGTGCCAGTAGTATAGGACAGGGAGGCGAAGCTTTCTTT	CASSIGQGGEAFF	.	TRBD1	TRBV19	TRBJ1-1
TGTGCCAGCAGTTACGGGTCGGGGGGTAGTTCACCCCTCCACTTT	CASSYGSGGSSPLHF	few	.	TRBV6-5	TRBJ1-6
TGTGCCAGCAGGGGCAGGGGGTTGTTCGAGCAGTACTTC	CASRGRGLFEQYF	.	TRBD1	TRBV28	TRBJ2-7
TGTGCCAGCAGCCAAGATAGAAGAGCCGGGGAGCTGTTTTTT	CASSQDRRAGELFF	.	.	TRBV14	TRBJ2-2
TGCGCCAGCAGCCAAGAAGGGGGCTCCGAGCAGTACTTC	CASSQEGGSEQYF	once	TRBD1	TRBV4-1	TRBJ2-7
TGTGCCAGCAGCAGATTGGGACTAGCCGTCCACGAGCAGTACTTC	CASSRLGLAVHEQYF	.	TRBD2	TRBV11-2	TRBJ2-7
TGCGCCAGCAGCTTGCAGGACCGACGGGGAGATACGCAGTATTTT	CASSLQDRRGDTQYF	.	.	TRBV5-1	TRBJ2-3
TGTGCCAGCAGTTCTCAGGGGGGAGGAGGGAGCCTCTCTGGAAACACCATATATTTT	CASSSQGGGGSLSGNTIYF	.	TRBD1	TRBV6-8	TRBJ1-3
TGCAGCGTGGGGGTGGGGACACCAATGAACTATGGCTACACCTTC	CSVGVGTPMNYGYTF	.	.	TRBV29-1	TRBJ1-2
TGTGCCAGCAGCCCCAGGGCAGGGAAAACTGAAGCTTTCTTT	CASSPRAGKTEAFF	few	.	TRBV5-4	TRBJ1-1
TGTGCCAGCAGTAAAACCCGGGGCACTGAAGCTTTCTTT	CASSKTRGTEAFF	.	.	TRBV6-5	TRBJ1-1
TGTGCCAGCAGCCAAAGAACGGGTAATGAAAAACTGTTTTTT	CASSQRTGNEKLFF	.	.	TRBV3-1/TRBV3-2	TRBJ1-4
TGTGCCAGCAGGGAACAGGGTGAGACCCAGTACTTC	CASREQGETQYF	.	.	TRBV2	TRBJ2-5
TGTGCCAGCAGTTACTTTAACAGTAACTATGGCTACACCTTC	CASSYFNSNYGYTF	.	.	TRBV6-5	TRBJ1-2
TGTGCCAGCAGGAGACAGATAATGAACACTGAAGCTTTCTTT	CASRRQIMNTEAFF	few	.	TRBV2	TRBJ1-1
TGTGCCAGCAGCTTGGATCAGAATCAGCCCCAGCATTTT	CASSLDQNQPQHF	once	.	TRBV5-4	TRBJ1-5
TGTGCCGCCGGGACTACCAGAGGTCGGGAGCAGTTCTTC	CAAGTTRGREQFF	.	TRBD2	TRBV2	TRBJ2-1
TGTGCCAGCAGCTTGAGAGGAGTAAACACTGAAGCTTTCTTT	CASSLRGVNTEAFF	.	.	TRBV5-6	TRBJ1-1
TGTGCCAGCAGCTTAGGGTTTGGCGGGGTAGGTGAGCAGTTCTTC	CASSLGFGGVGEQFF	.	.	TRBV7-2	TRBJ2-1
TGTGCCAGCAGCTTGGAGAGGACAGGGGTGAGCACTGAAGCTTTCTTT	CASSLERTGVSTEAFF	.	TRBD1	TRBV5-5	TRBJ1-1
TGCAGCGTTGTGGGACAGACAACTGGAAAACTGTTTTTT	CSVVGQTTGKLFF	once	TRBD1	TRBV29-1	TRBJ1-4
TGTGCCACCAGTGATTCCGGGACTATCAATGAGCAGTTCTTC	CATSDSGTINEQFF	.	TRBD2	TRBV24-1	TRBJ2-1
TGTGCCTGGAGTCCGACAGGGACGCAGACCCAGTACTTC	CAWSPTGTQTQYF	.	TRBD1	TRBV30	TRBJ2-5
TGTGCCAGCAGCCGGGCTGGAGGGGGGGGCACTGAAGCTTTCTTT	CASSRAGGGGTEAFF	.	.	TRBV3-1/TRBV3-2	TRBJ1-1
TGTGCCAGCAGCTTGGACACCTCTGGAAACACCATATATTTT	CASSLDTSGNTIYF	few	.	TRBV5-4	TRBJ1-3
TGTGCCAGCAGTTTATATCCGGAAGAGACCCAGTACTTC	CASSLYPEETQYF	.	.	TRBV27	TRBJ2-5
TGTGCCAGCAGCTTAGTGTCCGGAGCAAGGGACATATACAATGAGCAGTTCTTC	CASSLVSGARDIYNEQFF	.	.	TRBV7-2	TRBJ2-1
TGTGCCACCAGCAGAGATCACCGGGAGCAGTACTTC	CATSRDHREQYF	.	.	TRBV15	TRBJ2-7
TGCGCCAGCAGCCCGAGAGGGCCGACCTACAATGAGCAGTTCTTC	CASSPRGPTYNEQFF	.	.	TRBV5-1	TRBJ2-1
TGTGCCAGCAGCCCCCGTGGCCTAGCGGGGGGGTACGAGCAGTACTTC	CASSPRGLAGGYEQYF	few	TRBD2	TRBV7-2	TRBJ2-7
TGCGCCAGCAGCCACCGGCCCCTCAGGGGTCGGACTGAAGCTTTCTTT	CASSHRPLRGRTEAFF	.	.	TRBV4-1	TRBJ1-1
TGCGCCAGCAGGCAACCCGGGACAGGGTCCCTGGTAGCTTTCTTT	CASRQPGTGSLVAFF	.	TRBD1	TRBV4-1	TRBJ1-1
TGCGCCAGCAGCACGGGACACGTAGGAGAGAACACTGAAGCTTTCTTT	CASSTGHVGENTEAFF	.	.	TRBV5-1	TRBJ1-1
TGTGCCAGCAGCCCCTACAGGGGTATGGACTATGGCTACACCTTC	CASSPYRGMDYGYTF	.	TRBD1	TRBV6-5	TRBJ1-2
TGCGCCAGCAGTGAGCTATATGAGCAGTTCTTC	CASSELYEQFF	.	.	TRBV10-2	TRBJ2-1
TGTGCCAGCAGCAAAGGAAAAGCCCTGAACACTGAAGCTTTCTTT	CASSKGKALNTEAFF	.	.	TRBV21-1	TRBJ1-1
TGTGCCAGCAGTTTATCGGGGCCGTTTGAAGCTTTCTTT	CASSLSGPFEAFF	.	.	TRBV27	TRBJ1-1
TGTGCCAGCAGTTCCACTAATCAGCCCCAGCATTTT	CASSSTNQPQHF	.	.	TRBV28	TRBJ1-5
TGCGCCATCAACGGGGACACCGGGGAGCTGTTTTTT	CAINGDTGELFF	once	.	TRBV5-1	TRBJ2-2
TGTGCCACCAGGACAGACAAAAACATTCAGTACTTC	CATRTDKNIQYF	.	.	TRBV19	TRBJ2-4
TGTGCCAGCAGAACCTCCGGCGGCTACACCGGGGAGCTGTTTTTT	CASRTSGGYTGELFF	.	.	TRBV11-2	TRBJ2-2
TGTGCCAGCAGTTTACGTGAGACCCAGTACTTC	CASSLRETQYF	.	.	TRBV28	TRBJ2-5
TGTGCCAGCACGACACAAACTAATGAAAAACTGTTTTTT	CASTTQTNEKLFF	.	.	TRBV18	TRBJ1-4
TGTGCTAGTGGTTTTTTTCCCACAGGGACATCCCGAGCTTCTGGACACCTTAGCAATCAGCCCCAGCATTTT	CASGFFPTGTSRASGHLSNQPQHF	few	.	TRBV12-5	TRBJ1-5